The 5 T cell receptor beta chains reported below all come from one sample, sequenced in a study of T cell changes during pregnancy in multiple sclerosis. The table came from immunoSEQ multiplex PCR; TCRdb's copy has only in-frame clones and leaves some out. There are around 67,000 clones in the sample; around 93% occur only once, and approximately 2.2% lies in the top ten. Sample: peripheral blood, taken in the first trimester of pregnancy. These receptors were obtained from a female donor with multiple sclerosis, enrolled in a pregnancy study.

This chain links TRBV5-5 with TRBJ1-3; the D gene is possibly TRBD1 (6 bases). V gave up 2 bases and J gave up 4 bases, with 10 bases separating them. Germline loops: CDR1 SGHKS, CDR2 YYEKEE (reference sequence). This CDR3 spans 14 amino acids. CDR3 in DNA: TGTGCCAGCAGCTTCGGGGGGCTAGGAAACACCATATATTTT. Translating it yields CASSFGGLGNTIYF. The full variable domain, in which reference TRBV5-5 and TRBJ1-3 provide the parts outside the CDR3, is DAGVTQSPTHLIKTRGQQVTLRCSPISGHKSVSWYQQVLGQGPQFIFQYYEKEERGRGNFPDRFSARQFPNYSSELNVNALLLGDSALYLCASSFGGLGNTIYFGEGSWLTVV.

The CDR3 reads CASSTPGTGANVLTF. In DNA, the CDR3 is TGTGCCAGCAGCACGCCAGGCACTGGGGCCAACGTCCTGACTTTC. This chain joins TRBV5-4 and TRBJ2-6, with D uncertain. The CDR3 is 15 amino acids. Trimming removed 4 bases at V and 2 bases at J, with 10 bases between. Germline assignment: CDR1 SGHNT and CDR2 YYREEE (reference sequence).

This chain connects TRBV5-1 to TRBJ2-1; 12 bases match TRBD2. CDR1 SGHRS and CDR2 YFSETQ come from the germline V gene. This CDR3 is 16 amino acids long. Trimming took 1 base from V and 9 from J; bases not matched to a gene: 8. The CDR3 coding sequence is TGCGCCAGCAGCTTGACTAGCGGGAGGCTGGGCGGTGAGCAGTTCTTC. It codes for CASSLTSGRLGGEQFF.

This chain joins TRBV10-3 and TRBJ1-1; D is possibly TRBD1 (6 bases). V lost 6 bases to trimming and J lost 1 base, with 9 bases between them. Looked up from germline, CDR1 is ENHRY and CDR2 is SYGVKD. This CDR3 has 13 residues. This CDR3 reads CAISGGANTEAFF. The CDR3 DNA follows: TGTGCCATCAGCGGGGGGGCGAACACTGAAGCTTTCTTT.

The CDR3 DNA sequence: TGTGCCAGCAGTTCCCTCCCTCGCACAGATACGCAGTATTTT. Its protein product is CASSSLPRTDTQYF. This sequence joins TRBV27 and TRBJ2-3, with D uncertain. Between the trimmed V and J ends, which lost 4 bases and 1 base, there was a span of 9 bases. Germline V gene data show CDR1 as MNHEY and CDR2 as SMNVEV (reference sequence). The CDR3 has 14 amino acids.